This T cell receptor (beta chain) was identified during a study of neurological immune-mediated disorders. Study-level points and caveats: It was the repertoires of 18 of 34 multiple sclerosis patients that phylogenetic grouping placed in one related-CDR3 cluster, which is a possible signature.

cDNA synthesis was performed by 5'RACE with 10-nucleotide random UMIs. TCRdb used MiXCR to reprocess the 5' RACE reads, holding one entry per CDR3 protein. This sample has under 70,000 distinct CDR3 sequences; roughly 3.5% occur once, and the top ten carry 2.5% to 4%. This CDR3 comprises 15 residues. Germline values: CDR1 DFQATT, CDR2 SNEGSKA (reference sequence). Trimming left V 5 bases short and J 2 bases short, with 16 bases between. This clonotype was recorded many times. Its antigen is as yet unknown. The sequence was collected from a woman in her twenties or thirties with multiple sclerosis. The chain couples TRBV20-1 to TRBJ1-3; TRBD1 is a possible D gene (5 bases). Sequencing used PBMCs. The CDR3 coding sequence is TGCAGTGCTGTCCAAGGGGAGGCACCTGGAAACACCATATATTTT. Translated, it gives CSAVQGEAPGNTIYF.